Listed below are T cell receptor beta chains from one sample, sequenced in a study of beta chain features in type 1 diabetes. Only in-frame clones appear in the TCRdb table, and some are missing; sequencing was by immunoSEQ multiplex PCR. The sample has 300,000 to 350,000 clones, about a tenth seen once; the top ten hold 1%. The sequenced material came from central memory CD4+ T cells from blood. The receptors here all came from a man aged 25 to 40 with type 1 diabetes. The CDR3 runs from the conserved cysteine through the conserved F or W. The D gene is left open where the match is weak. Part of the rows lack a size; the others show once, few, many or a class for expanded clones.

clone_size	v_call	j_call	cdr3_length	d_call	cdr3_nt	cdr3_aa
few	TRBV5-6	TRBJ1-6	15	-	TGTGCCAGCGGACGACGGAGCTCCTATAATTCACCCCTCCACTTT	CASGRRSSYNSPLHF
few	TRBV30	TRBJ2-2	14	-	TGTGCCTGGACCCCTCCGCCCGGAGCCGGGGAGCTGTTTTTT	CAWTPPPGAGELFF
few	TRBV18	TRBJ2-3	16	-	TGTGCCAGCTCACCTACGCGGGTCTCTAGCACAGATACGCAGTATTTT	CASSPTRVSSTDTQYF
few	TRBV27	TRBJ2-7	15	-	TGTGCCAGCAGTTCCGGACTGGATGGGTCCTACGAGCAGTACTTC	CASSSGLDGSYEQYF
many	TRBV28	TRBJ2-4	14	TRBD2	TGTGCCAGCAGTTCCGGGACTAGCGGAAACATTCAGTACTTC	CASSSGTSGNIQYF
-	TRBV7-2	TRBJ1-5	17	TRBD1	TGTGCCAGCAGCTTAAGAGCTGGACAGGGGGCTTTTCAGCCCCAGCATTTT	CASSLRAGQGAFQPQHF
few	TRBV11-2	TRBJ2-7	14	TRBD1	TGTGCCAGCAGCTCGGGGACAGGGAGCAACGAGCAGTACTTC	CASSSGTGSNEQYF
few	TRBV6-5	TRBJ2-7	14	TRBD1	TGTGCCAGCACCTTCCCGGGACAGGGAGGCGAGCAGTACTTC	CASTFPGQGGEQYF
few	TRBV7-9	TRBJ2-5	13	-	TGTGCCAGCAGCTTGGAAGTTGTTGAGACCCAGTACTTC	CASSLEVVETQYF
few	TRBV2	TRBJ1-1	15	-	TGTGCCAGCAGTGAATCTGGGGGGGCGAAGACTGAAGCTTTCTTT	CASSESGGAKTEAFF
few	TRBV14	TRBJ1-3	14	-	TGTGCCAGCAGCCAAGACAGGGTTGGAAACACCATATATTTT	CASSQDRVGNTIYF
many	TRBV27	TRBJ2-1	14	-	TGTGCCAGCAGTTCGGTCTTCTTACTCAATGAGCAGTTCTTC	CASSSVFLLNEQFF
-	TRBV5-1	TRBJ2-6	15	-	TGCGCCAGCAGCTTTTTAAGCTCTGGGGCCAACGTCCTGACTTTC	CASSFLSSGANVLTF
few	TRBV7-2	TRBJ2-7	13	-	TGTGCCAGCAGCTTAGAGGAGGGTAACGAGCAGTACTTC	CASSLEEGNEQYF
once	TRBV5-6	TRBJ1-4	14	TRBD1	TGTGCCAGCAGCTGGGACAGGGGCTCCGAAAAACTGTTTTTT	CASSWDRGSEKLFF
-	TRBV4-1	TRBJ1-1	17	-	TGCGCCAGCAGCCAAGAATGGAAGCAGGGGTGGAACACTGAAGCTTTCTTT	CASSQEWKQGWNTEAFF